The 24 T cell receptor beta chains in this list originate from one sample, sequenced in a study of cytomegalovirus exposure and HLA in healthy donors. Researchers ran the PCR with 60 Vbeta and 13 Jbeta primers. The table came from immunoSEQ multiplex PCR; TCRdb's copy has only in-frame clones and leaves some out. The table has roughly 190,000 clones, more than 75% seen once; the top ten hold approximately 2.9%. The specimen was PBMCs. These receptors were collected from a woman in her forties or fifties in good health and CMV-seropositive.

The DNA for the CDR3 is TGTGCCAGCAGTGAGGCAGGGGGGCGGAACATTCAGTACTTC. Translating gives CASSEAGGRNIQYF. This chain uses TRBV25-1 with TRBJ2-4; D possibly corresponds to TRBD1 (7 bases). V shed 3 bases and J shed 7 bases, with 13 bases lying between them. This CDR3 has 14 amino acids. Looked up from germline, CDR1 is MGHDK and CDR2 is SYGVNS.

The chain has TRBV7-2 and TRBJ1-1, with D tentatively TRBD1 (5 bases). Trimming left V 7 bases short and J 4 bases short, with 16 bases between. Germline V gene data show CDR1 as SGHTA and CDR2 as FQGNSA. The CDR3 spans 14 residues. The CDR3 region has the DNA TGTGCCAGCACCTTGGTCCCCAGGGTCACTGAAGCTTTCTTT. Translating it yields CASTLVPRVTEAFF.

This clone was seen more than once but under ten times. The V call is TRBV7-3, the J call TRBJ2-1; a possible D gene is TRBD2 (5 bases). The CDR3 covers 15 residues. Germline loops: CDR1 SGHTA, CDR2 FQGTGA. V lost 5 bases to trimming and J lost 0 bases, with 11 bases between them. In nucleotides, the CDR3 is TGTGCCAGCAGCCCGGGGTCTCTCTCCTACAATGAGCAGTTCTTC. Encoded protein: CASSPGSLSYNEQFF. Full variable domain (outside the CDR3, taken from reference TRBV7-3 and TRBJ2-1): GAGVSQTPSNKVTEKGKYVELRCDPISGHTALYWYRQSLGQGPEFLIYFQGTGAADDSGLPNDRFFAVRPEGSVSTLKIQRTERGDSAVYLCASSPGSLSYNEQFFGPGTRLTVL.

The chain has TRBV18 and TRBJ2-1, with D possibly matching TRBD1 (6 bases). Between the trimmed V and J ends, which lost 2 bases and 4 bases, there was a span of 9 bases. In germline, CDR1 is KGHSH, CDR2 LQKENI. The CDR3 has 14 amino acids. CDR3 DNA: TGTGCCAGCTCACCATGGGACACTTACAATGAGCAGTTCTTC. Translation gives CASSPWDTYNEQFF.

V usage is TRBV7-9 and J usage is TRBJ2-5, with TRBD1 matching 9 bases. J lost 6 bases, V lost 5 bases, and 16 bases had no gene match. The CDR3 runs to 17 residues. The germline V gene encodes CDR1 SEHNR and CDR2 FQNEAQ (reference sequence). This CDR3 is CASSAKPGQGAWQTQYF. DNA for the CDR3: TGTGCCAGCAGCGCCAAACCGGGACAGGGAGCTTGGCAGACCCAGTACTTC.

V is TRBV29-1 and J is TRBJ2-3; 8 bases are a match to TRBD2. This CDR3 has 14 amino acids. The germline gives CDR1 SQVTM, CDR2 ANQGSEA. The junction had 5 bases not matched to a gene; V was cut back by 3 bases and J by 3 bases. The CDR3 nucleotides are TGCAGCGTTGAGCCGGGGGGGCATACAGATACGCAGTATTTT. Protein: CSVEPGGHTDTQYF.

Written as DNA, the CDR3 is TGTGCCAGCAGTCCAATCGGGGGCACTGAAGCTTTCTTT. This sequence encodes CASSPIGGTEAFF. The genes are TRBV28 and TRBJ1-1, with D possibly TRBD1 on 5 matching bases. CDR1 and CDR2 from the germline V gene are MDHEN and SYDVKM. The ends were cut back, 5 bases at V and 4 bases at J, with 11 bases in the middle. The CDR3 totals 13 residues.

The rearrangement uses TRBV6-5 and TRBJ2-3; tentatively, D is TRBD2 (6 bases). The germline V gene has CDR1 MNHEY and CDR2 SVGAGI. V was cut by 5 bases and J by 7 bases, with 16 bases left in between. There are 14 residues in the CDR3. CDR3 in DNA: TGTGCCAGCAGTGGGAGGACGGTCGCAAATACGCAGTATTTT. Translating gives CASSGRTVANTQYF.

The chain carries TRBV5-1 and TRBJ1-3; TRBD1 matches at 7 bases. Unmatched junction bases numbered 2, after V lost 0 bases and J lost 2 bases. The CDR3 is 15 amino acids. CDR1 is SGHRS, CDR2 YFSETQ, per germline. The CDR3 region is CASSLDTGAGNTIYF. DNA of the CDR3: TGCGCCAGCAGCTTGGATACAGGGGCTGGAAACACCATATATTTT.

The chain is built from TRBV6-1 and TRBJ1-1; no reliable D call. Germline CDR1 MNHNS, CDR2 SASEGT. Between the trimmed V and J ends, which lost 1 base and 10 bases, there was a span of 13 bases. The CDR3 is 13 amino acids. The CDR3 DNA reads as TGTGCCAGCAGTGAAGAGAGCCTCCTCCCAGCTTTCTTT. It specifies CASSEESLLPAFF.

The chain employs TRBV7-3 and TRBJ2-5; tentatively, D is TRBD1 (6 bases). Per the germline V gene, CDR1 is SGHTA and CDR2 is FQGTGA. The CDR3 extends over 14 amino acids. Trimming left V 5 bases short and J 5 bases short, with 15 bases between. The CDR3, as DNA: TGTGCCAGCAGCCCGACAGGCGTCAGGGAGACCCAGTACTTC. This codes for CASSPTGVRETQYF.

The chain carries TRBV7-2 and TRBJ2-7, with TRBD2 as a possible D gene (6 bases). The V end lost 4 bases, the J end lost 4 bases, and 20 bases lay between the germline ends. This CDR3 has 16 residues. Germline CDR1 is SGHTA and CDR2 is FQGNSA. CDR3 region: CASSSAARGRGYEQYF. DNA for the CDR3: TGTGCCAGCAGCTCTGCGGCGCGGGGAAGGGGATACGAGCAGTACTTC.

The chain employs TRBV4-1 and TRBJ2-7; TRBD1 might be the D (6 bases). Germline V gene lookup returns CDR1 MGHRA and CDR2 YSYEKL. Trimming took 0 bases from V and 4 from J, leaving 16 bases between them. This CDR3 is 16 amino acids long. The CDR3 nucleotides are TGCGCCAGCAGCCAAGATTTTAGGACAGATACTTACGAGCAGTACTTC. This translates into CASSQDFRTDTYEQYF.

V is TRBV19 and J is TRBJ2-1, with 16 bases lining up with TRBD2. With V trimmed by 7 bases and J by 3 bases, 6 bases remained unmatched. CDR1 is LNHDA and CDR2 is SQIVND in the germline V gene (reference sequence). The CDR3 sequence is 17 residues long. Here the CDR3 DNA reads TGTGCCAGTATGGGACTAGCGGGGGGGCGTAACTACAATGAGCAGTTCTTC. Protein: CASMGLAGGRNYNEQFF.

The CDR3 protein is CASSPQGASDSPLHF. CDR3 nucleotide sequence: TGTGCCAGCTCCCCCCAGGGGGCCTCGGATTCACCCCTCCACTTT. The V gene is TRBV18, the J gene TRBJ1-6; 8 positions match TRBD1. V lost 6 bases to trimming and J lost 8 bases; unmatched junction nucleotides: 9. Germline-derived CDR1 and CDR2 are KGHSH and LQKENI. The CDR3 totals 15 residues.

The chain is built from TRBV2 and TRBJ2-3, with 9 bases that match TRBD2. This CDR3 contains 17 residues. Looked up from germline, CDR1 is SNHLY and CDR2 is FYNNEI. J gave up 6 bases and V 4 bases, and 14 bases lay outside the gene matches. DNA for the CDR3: TGTGCCAGCAGTGCGGCTCCAGGCGGGGGGGCCTGGGATACGCAGTATTTT. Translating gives CASSAAPGGGAWDTQYF.

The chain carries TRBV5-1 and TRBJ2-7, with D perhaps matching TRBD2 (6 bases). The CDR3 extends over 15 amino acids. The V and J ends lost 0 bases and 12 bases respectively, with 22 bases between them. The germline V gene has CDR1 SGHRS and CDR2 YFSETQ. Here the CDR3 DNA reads TGCGCCAGCAGCTTGGGATGGGATCCGGGAGAGAGTCGGTACTTC. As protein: CASSLGWDPGESRYF.

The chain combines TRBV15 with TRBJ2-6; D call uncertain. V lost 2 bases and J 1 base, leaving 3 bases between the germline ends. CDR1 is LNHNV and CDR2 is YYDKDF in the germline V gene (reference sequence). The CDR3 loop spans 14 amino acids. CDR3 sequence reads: CATSRQSGANVLTF. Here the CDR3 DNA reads TGTGCCACCAGCAGACAGTCTGGGGCCAACGTCCTGACTTTC.

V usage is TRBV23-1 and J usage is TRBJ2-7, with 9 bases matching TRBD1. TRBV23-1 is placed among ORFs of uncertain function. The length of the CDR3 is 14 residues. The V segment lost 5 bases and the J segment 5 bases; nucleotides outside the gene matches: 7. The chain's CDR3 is CASSTRDRANEQYF. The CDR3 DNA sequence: TGCGCCAGCAGTACCCGGGACAGGGCGAACGAGCAGTACTTC.

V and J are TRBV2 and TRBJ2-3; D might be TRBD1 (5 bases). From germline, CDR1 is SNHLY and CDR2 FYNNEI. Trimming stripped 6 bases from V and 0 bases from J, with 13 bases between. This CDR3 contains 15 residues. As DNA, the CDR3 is TGTGCCAGCAGCTTCCAGGGTTATAGCACAGATACGCAGTATTTT. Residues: CASSFQGYSTDTQYF.

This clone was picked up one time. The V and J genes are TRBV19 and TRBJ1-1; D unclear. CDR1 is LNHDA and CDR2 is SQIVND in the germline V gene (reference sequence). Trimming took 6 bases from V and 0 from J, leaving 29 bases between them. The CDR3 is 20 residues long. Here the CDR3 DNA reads TGTGCCAGTAGCCCTAGTTTTACATGGGGAAAAGCGAGGGTGAACACTGAAGCTTTCTTT. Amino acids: CASSPSFTWGKARVNTEAFF.

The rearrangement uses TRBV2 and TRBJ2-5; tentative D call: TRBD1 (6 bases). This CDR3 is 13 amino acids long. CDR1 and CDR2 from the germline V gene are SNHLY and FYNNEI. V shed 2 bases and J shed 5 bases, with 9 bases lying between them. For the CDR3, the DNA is TGTGCCAGCAGTGAATGGGGGCGGGAGACCCAGTACTTC. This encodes CASSEWGRETQYF.

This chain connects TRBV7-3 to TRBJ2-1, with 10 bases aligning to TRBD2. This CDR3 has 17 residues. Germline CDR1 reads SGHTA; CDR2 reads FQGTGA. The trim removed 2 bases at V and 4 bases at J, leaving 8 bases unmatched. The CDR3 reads CASSLASGGSPYNEQFF. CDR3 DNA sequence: TGTGCCAGCAGCTTAGCTAGCGGGGGCTCCCCTTACAATGAGCAGTTCTTC.

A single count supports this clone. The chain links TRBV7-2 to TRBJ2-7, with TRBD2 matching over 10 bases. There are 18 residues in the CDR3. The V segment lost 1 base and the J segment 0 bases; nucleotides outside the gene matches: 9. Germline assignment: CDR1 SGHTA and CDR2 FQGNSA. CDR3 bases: TGTGCCAGCAGCTTAGAAAATAGCGGGGGGCTGAGCTCCTACGAGCAGTACTTC. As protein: CASSLENSGGLSSYEQYF. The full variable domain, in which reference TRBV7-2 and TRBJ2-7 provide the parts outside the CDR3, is GAGVSQSPSNKVTEKGKDVELRCDPISGHTALYWYRQSLGQGLEFLIYFQGNSAPDKSGLPSDRFSAERTGGSVSTLTIQRTQQEDSAVYLCASSLENSGGLSSYEQYFGPGTRLTVT.